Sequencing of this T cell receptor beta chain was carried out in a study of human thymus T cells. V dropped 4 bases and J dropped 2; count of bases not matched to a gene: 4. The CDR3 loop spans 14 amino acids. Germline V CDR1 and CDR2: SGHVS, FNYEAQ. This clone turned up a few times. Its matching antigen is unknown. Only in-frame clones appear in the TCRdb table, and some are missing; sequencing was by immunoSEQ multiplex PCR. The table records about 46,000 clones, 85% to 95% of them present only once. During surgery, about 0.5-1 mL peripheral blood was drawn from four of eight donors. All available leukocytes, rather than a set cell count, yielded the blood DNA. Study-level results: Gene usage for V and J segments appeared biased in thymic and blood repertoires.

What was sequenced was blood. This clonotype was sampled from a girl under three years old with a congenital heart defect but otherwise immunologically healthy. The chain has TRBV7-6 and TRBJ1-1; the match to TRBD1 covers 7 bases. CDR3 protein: CASSSTGLNTEAFF. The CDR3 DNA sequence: TGTGCCAGCAGCTCGACAGGGCTAAACACTGAAGCTTTCTTT.